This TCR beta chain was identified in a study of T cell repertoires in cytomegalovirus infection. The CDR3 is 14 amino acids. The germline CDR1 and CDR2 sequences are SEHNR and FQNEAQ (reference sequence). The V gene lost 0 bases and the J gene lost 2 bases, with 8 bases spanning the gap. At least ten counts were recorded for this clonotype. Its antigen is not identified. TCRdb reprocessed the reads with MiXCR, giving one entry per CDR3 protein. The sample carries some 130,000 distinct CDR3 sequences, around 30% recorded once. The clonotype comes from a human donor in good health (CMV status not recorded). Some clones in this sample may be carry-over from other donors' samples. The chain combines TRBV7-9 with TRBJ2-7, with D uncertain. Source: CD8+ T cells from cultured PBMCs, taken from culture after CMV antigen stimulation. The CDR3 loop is CASSLAGSAYEQYF. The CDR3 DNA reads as TGTGCCAGCAGCTTAGCTGGCAGCGCCTACGAGCAGTACTTC. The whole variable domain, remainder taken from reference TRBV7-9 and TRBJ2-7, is DTGVSQNPRHKITKRGQNVTFRCDPISEHNRLYWYRQTLGQGPEFLTYFQNEAQLEKSRLLSDRFSAERPKGSFSTLEIQRTEQGDSAMYLCASSLAGSAYEQYFGPGTRLTVT.